Described below is a single TCR beta chain sequence and its context. Its antigen is currently unknown. On average, the one heparinised blood draw given by each donor was roughly 100 mL. Every sorted population was more than 95% pure. The source of the sample is a study of beta chain features in type 1 diabetes. Trimming removed 5 bases from V and 10 bases from J, with 9 bases in between. This CDR3 comprises 10 residues. Germline V gene lookup returns CDR1 GTSNPN and CDR2 SVGIG (reference sequence). Reverse transcription of all isolated RNA meant that expressed TCRB transcripts were sequenced. Produced via immunoSEQ multiplex PCR; TCRdb's table is partial and in-frame only. The sample includes roughly 500,000 clones, more than 9.5% of them seen just once. General study points: Compared to healthy donors, patients appeared to have naive, central memory and Treg TCRB repertoires that were more alike. Lower insertion and higher deletion counts appeared at VDJ junctions in type 1 diabetes patients.

Sequenced sample: naive CD4+ T cells from blood. The receptor comes from a woman under 30 in good health. This chain connects TRBV30 to TRBJ2-1; D unclear. The CDR3 DNA reads as TGTGCCTGGGTCCACGGGGAGCAGTTCTTC. This translates into CAWVHGEQFF.